The sequence of this TCR beta chain was determined in a study of molecular identifiers for immune sequencing clone quantification. General study findings and limits: Effector cells kept over 97% of their molecules in clones above 20 RNA copies, while naive cells kept under 1% there.

MiXCR, applied by TCRdb to the PCR reads, yields one record per CDR3 protein. The data contain over 600,000 distinct CDR3 sequences, 15% to 20% of them singletons. Trimming took off 5 bases at V and 5 bases at J, with 24 bases between the two ends. The germline CDR1 and CDR2 sequences are SEHNR and FQNEAQ (reference sequence). The CDR3 length is 17 residues. At least ten counts were recorded for this clonotype. Its antigen remains unknown. This TCR was recovered from a human donor in good health. Some libraries in this study had Jurkat cell RNA spiked in. J is TRBJ1-1 and V is TRBV7-9; maybe TRBD1 (6 bases). Sample: naive CD8+ T cells from blood, with Jurkat cell RNA spiked in. Subset given: FACS-sorted CD8+CD4-CCR7+CD45RA+ naive T cells. The CDR3 loop reads CASSVTGMGWSSTEAFF. CDR3 bases: TGTGCCAGCAGCGTAACAGGGATGGGTTGGTCGAGTACTGAAGCTTTCTTT.